What follows are 27 T cell receptor beta chains derived from one specimen sequenced in a study of T-cell reconstitution after alpha-beta-depleted transplantation in children. Using unique molecular identifiers, the investigators prepared the TCRbeta library. TCRdb redid the calling of the PCR reads with MiXCR, one entry per CDR3 protein. The sample includes about 980,000 distinct CDR3 sequences, about 29% seen only once; the top ten take roughly 30%. The specimen was PBMCs, mostly from graft donor cells, collected 360 days after TCRalphabeta/CD19-depleted stem cell transplant. These receptors originate from a boy under three years old who had a stem cell transplant for SCID, so the T cells may come from the graft donor.

The chain recombines TRBV7-9 with TRBJ1-5; D is unclear. CDR1 and CDR2 from the germline V gene are SEHNR and FQNEAQ (reference sequence). The CDR3 loop spans 15 amino acids. V gave up 2 bases and J gave up 3 bases, with 11 bases separating them. The CDR3 nucleotides are TGTGCCAGCAGCTTACTAGCCGGGCCCAATCAGCCCCAGCATTTT. Its protein product is CASSLLAGPNQPQHF.

The rearrangement links TRBV29-1 to TRBJ2-3; a possible D gene is TRBD2 (5 bases). In germline, CDR1 is SQVTM, CDR2 ANQGSEA. The V end lost 4 bases, the J end lost 7 bases, and 24 bases lay between the germline ends. The CDR3 spans 16 residues. The CDR3 coding sequence is TGCAGCGTTGCTGGGTTCTCGGGAAAGTGGGGATATACGCAGTATTTT. It codes for CSVAGFSGKWGYTQYF.

This clonotype appeared many times. The chain links TRBV5-1 to TRBJ2-5; D remains unclear. The CDR3 spans 14 residues. V lost 1 base to trimming and J lost 4 bases, with 11 bases between them. Germline V gene sequence: CDR1 SGHRS, CDR2 YFSETQ. The CDR3 here is CASSLRTKGETQYF. In DNA form, the CDR3 reads TGCGCCAGCAGCTTGCGGACCAAGGGAGAGACCCAGTACTTC.

This clonotype came up a few times. This chain uses TRBV27 with TRBJ1-5; TRBD1 might be the D (5 bases). Trimming stripped 11 bases from V and 5 bases from J, with 19 bases between. The CDR3 has 14 amino acids. In germline, CDR1 is MNHEY, CDR2 SMNVEV (reference sequence). The CDR3 DNA follows: TGTGCCTCCAATACACGGCCGGGGGATCAGCCCCAGCATTTT. It encodes CASNTRPGDQPQHF.

J is TRBJ2-2 and V is TRBV3-1, with D possibly being TRBD2 (6 bases). Germline V gene lookup returns CDR1 LGHDT and CDR2 YNNKEL (reference sequence). The CDR3 is made up of 15 amino acids. The germline V and J ends were trimmed by 1 base and 6 bases, with 12 bases remaining between them. CDR3 in amino acids: CASSQAGGPPGELFF. In DNA, the CDR3 is TGTGCCAGCAGCCAAGCCGGGGGTCCCCCCGGGGAGCTGTTTTTT.

This rearrangement joins TRBV20-1 to TRBJ2-1; D remains ambiguous. CDR1 is DFQATT, CDR2 SNEGSKA, per germline (reference sequence). V lost 3 bases to trimming and J lost 1 base, with 10 bases between them. This CDR3 has 14 amino acids. DNA for the CDR3: TGCAGTGCTAGGGCCCTCCAATCCTACAATGAGCAGTTCTTC. Protein product: CSARALQSYNEQFF.

J is TRBJ2-1 and V is TRBV7-3, with 12 bases matching TRBD2. CDR3 size: 15 residues. After removal of 5 bases from V and 8 bases from J, the junction contained 7 bases not matched to a gene. The germline CDR1 and CDR2 sequences are SGHTA and FQGTGA. The CDR3 sequence is CASSPSGGAGDEQFF. The CDR3 DNA is TGTGCCAGCAGCCCTAGCGGGGGGGCCGGCGATGAGCAGTTCTTC.

The chain employs TRBV9 and TRBJ2-7, with 9 bases identical to TRBD1. The CDR3 has 15 amino acids. The germline gives CDR1 SGDLS, CDR2 YYNGEE. V shed 0 bases, J shed 3 bases, and the junction held 4 bases outside the gene matches. The CDR3 reads CASSVGGTGFYEQYF. The CDR3 DNA is TGTGCCAGCAGCGTAGGGGGGACAGGGTTCTACGAGCAGTACTTC.

DNA of the CDR3: TGTGCCAGCAGTTCCCAACAGGGCACCTCCACAGATACGCAGTATTTT. It is translated as CASSSQQGTSTDTQYF. This chain uses TRBV12-3 or TRBV12-4 with TRBJ2-3; TRBD1 might be the D (6 bases). This CDR3 is built from 16 residues. V was shortened by 4 bases and J by 2 bases, with 16 bases between the two germline ends.

The chain combines TRBV3-1 with TRBJ2-7; 9 bases line up with TRBD1. This CDR3 has 14 amino acids. After removal of 2 bases from V and 4 bases from J, the junction contained 3 bases not matched to a gene. Germline CDR1 LGHDT, CDR2 YNNKEL (reference sequence). The CDR3 coding sequence is TGTGCCAGCAGCCAACAGACAGGGGGTTACGAGCAGTACTTC. This translates into CASSQQTGGYEQYF.

The chain carries TRBV6-5 and TRBJ2-7; 8 bases line up with TRBD1. The CDR3 is 15 residues long. The V gene's germline CDR1 is MNHEY and CDR2 SVGAGI. The ends lost 0 bases at V and 9 bases at J; junction bases unmatched: 10. The CDR3 here is CASSYSTGAHRVQYF. As DNA, the CDR3 is TGTGCCAGCAGTTACTCGACAGGGGCCCACCGAGTGCAGTACTTC.

This clonotype was detected ten times or more. The V and J genes are TRBV6-5 and TRBJ2-2, with D perhaps matching TRBD1 (5 bases). Germline CDR1 and CDR2: MNHEY and SVGAGI. The CDR3 has 14 amino acids. The V end lost 2 bases, the J end lost 4 bases, and 8 bases lay between the germline ends. The CDR3: CASSYDSRTGELFF. The CDR3 region has the DNA TGTGCCAGCAGTTACGACAGCCGCACCGGGGAGCTGTTTTTT.

The chain carries TRBV27 and TRBJ2-5; D possibly corresponds to TRBD2 (6 bases). Germline V lookup: CDR1 MNHEY, CDR2 SMNVEV (reference sequence). V gave up 6 bases and J gave up 1 base, with 12 bases separating them. The length of the CDR3 is 14 residues. CDR3: CASRRVGGQETQYF. CDR3 bases: TGTGCCAGCAGGCGGGTCGGGGGCCAAGAGACCCAGTACTTC.

J is TRBJ1-1 and V is TRBV5-6; 7 bases are shared with TRBD1. Germline V gene data show CDR1 as SGHDT and CDR2 as YYEEEE. Trimming at V came to 5 bases and at J to 6 bases, leaving 10 bases not matched to a gene. The CDR3 length is 14 residues. As DNA, the CDR3 is TGTGCCAGCAGTTCCGACAGGGTATTGTCTGAAGCTTTCTTT. Amino acid sequence: CASSSDRVLSEAFF.

DNA for the CDR3: TGCAGTGCTCTGGGACAGGGGTTCCAAGAGACCCAGTACTTC. It encodes CSALGQGFQETQYF. The rearrangement links TRBV20-1 to TRBJ2-5; 10 positions agree with TRBD1. With 5 bases clipped from V and 1 base from J, the junction kept 4 bases outside the gene matches. The CDR3 totals 14 residues. Germline V gives CDR1 DFQATT, CDR2 SNEGSKA (reference sequence).

This chain links TRBV4-1 with TRBJ2-7; no definite D call. Germline CDR1 MGHRA, CDR2 YSYEKL. V was clipped by 1 base and J by 0 bases, with 4 bases between them. This CDR3 spans 13 amino acids. CDR3: CASSQASSYEQYF. The CDR3 DNA is TGCGCCAGCAGCCAAGCAAGCTCCTACGAGCAGTACTTC.

This clonotype was observed a few times. This chain uses TRBV11-1 with TRBJ2-3, with TRBD1 matching over 7 bases. V shed 1 base and J 0 bases; nucleotides not matched to a gene: 10. This CDR3 is built from 18 residues. The germline V gene has CDR1 SGHAT and CDR2 FQDESV (reference sequence). CDR3 sequence (DNA): TGTGCCAGCAGCTTAGGGATGAAACGGGACAGAAGCACAGATACGCAGTATTTT. The encoded protein is CASSLGMKRDRSTDTQYF.

In this sample, this clonotype turned up a few times. J is TRBJ2-3 and V is TRBV11-2; possibly TRBD2 for D (6 bases). Germline-derived CDR1 and CDR2 are SGHAT and FQNNGV. The V end lost 1 base, the J end lost 1 base, and 9 bases lay between the germline ends. The CDR3 totals 15 residues. CDR3 DNA: TGTGCCAGCAGCTTAGGGGCGGGGCGCACAGATACGCAGTATTTT. Protein sequence: CASSLGAGRTDTQYF.

This clonotype was seen a few times. The V and J genes are TRBV24-1 and TRBJ1-2; D unclear. V was clipped by 4 bases and J by 5 bases, with 13 bases between them. In germline, CDR1 is KGHDR, CDR2 SFDVKD. The CDR3 runs to 14 residues. The CDR3 DNA follows: TGTGCCACCAGTGACCCGGAGGCCGAATATGGCTACACCTTC. It encodes CATSDPEAEYGYTF.

This clonotype was recorded a few times. The chain recombines TRBV4-3 with TRBJ1-4, with D possibly matching TRBD1 (5 bases). CDR1 and CDR2 (germline): LGHNA, YSLEER. This CDR3 is built from 16 residues. Trimming shortened V by 3 bases and J by 11 bases, and 22 bases separated the two germline ends. CDR3 sequence: CASSQATGTRRFKLFF. The CDR3 region has the DNA TGCGCCAGCAGCCAGGCAACCGGGACGCGGCGGTTCAAACTGTTTTTT.

There are a few counts of this clonotype. The CDR3 loop reads CSARGGQGRSMNTEAFF. The CDR3 region has the DNA TGCAGTGCTAGAGGGGGACAGGGCCGTTCCATGAACACTGAAGCTTTCTTT. J is TRBJ1-1 and V is TRBV20-1; the match to TRBD1 covers 9 bases. The V segment lost 1 base and the J segment 0 bases; nucleotides outside the gene matches: 9. The CDR3 is 17 amino acids. Germline CDR1 reads DFQATT; CDR2 reads SNEGSKA (reference sequence).

The chain recombines TRBV5-1 with TRBJ2-7; no reliable D call. The germline V and J ends were trimmed by 1 base and 5 bases, with 22 bases remaining between them. The CDR3 contains 17 residues. Germline CDR1 reads SGHRS; CDR2 reads YFSETQ. The CDR3 nucleotides read TGCGCCAGCAGCTTGAGAGTCTTCCCTACTTACACCCACGAGCAGTACTTC. Its protein product is CASSLRVFPTYTHEQYF.

The V and J genes are TRBV29-1 and TRBJ2-3; D might be TRBD2 (6 bases). The germline CDR1 and CDR2 sequences are SQVTM and ANQGSEA. CDR3 length: 12 amino acids. V was pared by 3 bases and J by 7 bases, with 11 bases between. The CDR3 loop is CSVDLAGYTQYF. In DNA, the CDR3 is TGCAGCGTTGACCTGGCGGGGTATACGCAGTATTTT.

This clonotype was picked up a small number of times. The chain carries TRBV13 and TRBJ1-1, with a tentative D call TRBD1 (6 bases). Germline V gene data show CDR1 as PRHDT and CDR2 as FYEKMQ (reference sequence). The V gene lost 5 bases and the J gene lost 3 bases, with 22 bases spanning the gap. CDR3 length: 17 amino acids. CDR3 sequence (DNA): TGTGCCAGCAGCCGCAGAAAGGGGGGTGGAGGGGACACTGAAGCTTTCTTT. Amino acid sequence: CASSRRKGGGGDTEAFF.

This clonotype occurred a few times. This sequence joins TRBV27 and TRBJ2-3; D tentatively fits TRBD1 or TRBD2 (5 bases each). Between the trimmed V and J ends, which lost 2 bases and 5 bases, there was a span of 14 bases. Germline values: CDR1 MNHEY, CDR2 SMNVEV (reference sequence). This CDR3 has 15 residues. The CDR3 sequence is CASSLGDGSGDTQYF. The CDR3 DNA is TGTGCCAGCAGTTTAGGGGACGGATCCGGAGATACGCAGTATTTT.

This clonotype was seen a few times. The chain recombines TRBV10-3 with TRBJ2-3, with unresolved D. V was trimmed by 4 bases and J by 2 bases, leaving 19 bases between them. The CDR3 has 17 amino acids. Germline CDR1 is ENHRY and CDR2 is SYGVKD. This CDR3 is CAISGTSVWAHTDTQYF. The CDR3 coding sequence is TGTGCCATCAGTGGGACCTCTGTCTGGGCGCACACAGATACGCAGTATTTT.

The chain combines TRBV9 with TRBJ2-1, with 7 bases identical to TRBD1. The CDR3 sequence is 15 residues long. J lost 8 bases, V lost 0 bases, and 8 bases had no gene match. Germline lookup yields CDR1 SGDLS and CDR2 YYNGEE. The CDR3 loop is CASSVGTGDWDEQFF. Written as DNA, the CDR3 is TGTGCCAGCAGCGTAGGTACAGGGGATTGGGATGAGCAGTTCTTC.